A selection of T cell receptor beta chains follows, all from one sample in a study of blood T cell repertoires in COVID-19. TCRdb's copy holds only in-frame clones and misses some; the assay was immunoSEQ multiplex PCR. The sample consists of approximately 200,000 clones, more than 75% of them appearing once. Sequenced material: peripheral blood. These receptors came from a person in their 70s with COVID-19, enrolled during active disease. Both conserved end residues are part of each CDR3. The D gene is left open where the match is weak. Rows may omit the clone size; those that give it use once, few, many or a size class.

CDR3: CASSQGGLSRLANSPLHF
DNA: TGCGCCAGCAGCCAAGGTGGGTTGAGCCGGCTAGCTAATTCACCCCTCCACTTT
D: NA
V: TRBV4-1
size: NA
J: TRBJ1-6

CDR3: CASSSYRGRVTEAFF
DNA: TGTGCCAGTAGTTCCTACAGGGGGCGCGTCACTGAAGCTTTCTTT
D: TRBD1
V: TRBV19
size: NA
J: TRBJ1-1

CDR3: CASSPNRQGHYGYTF
DNA: TGTGCCAGTAGTCCCAACAGGCAGGGGCACTATGGCTACACCTTC
D: NA
V: TRBV19
size: NA
J: TRBJ1-2

CDR3: CASSLGLADRTDTQYF
DNA: TGTGCCAGCAGCTTAGGGCTAGCGGACCGCACAGATACGCAGTATTTT
D: TRBD2
V: TRBV7-2
size: NA
J: TRBJ2-3

CDR3: CASSDTRLVNEKLFF
DNA: TGTGCCAGCAGTGATACTCGGTTGGTTAATGAAAAACTGTTTTTT
D: NA
V: TRBV2
size: NA
J: TRBJ1-4

CDR3: CATSVRQPNQPQHF
DNA: TGTGCCACCAGCGTTCGACAGCCCAATCAGCCCCAGCATTTT
D: NA
V: TRBV15
size: once
J: TRBJ1-5

CDR3: CASSRRQGNYSLSGNTIYF
DNA: TGTGCCAGCAGCAGACGACAGGGGAATTATTCTCTCTCTGGAAACACCATATATTTT
D: TRBD1
V: TRBV7-3
size: NA
J: TRBJ1-3

CDR3: CASSVGVSEADTQYF
DNA: TGTGCCAGCAGCGTAGGTGTCAGCGAAGCAGATACGCAGTATTTT
D: NA
V: TRBV9
size: NA
J: TRBJ2-3

CDR3: CSVEELRGRTQYF
DNA: TGCAGCGTTGAAGAACTTAGAGGGAGAACGCAGTATTTT
D: NA
V: TRBV29-1
size: NA
J: TRBJ2-3

CDR3: CASSLVLTGGSDTQYF
DNA: TGTGCCAGCAGCTTAGTACTCACAGGGGGCTCAGATACGCAGTATTTT
D: TRBD1
V: TRBV7-9
size: NA
J: TRBJ2-3

CDR3: CASSQDGHHDNYGYTF
DNA: TGTGCCAGCAGCCAAGATGGGCACCATGATAACTATGGCTACACCTTC
D: NA
V: TRBV3-1/TRBV3-2
size: NA
J: TRBJ1-2

CDR3: CASSEAGAVQHF
DNA: TGTGCCAGCAGTGAAGCGGGAGCCGTCCAGCATTTT
D: NA
V: TRBV2
size: NA
J: TRBJ1-5

CDR3: CASSSRQGPIYEQYF
DNA: TGTGCCAGCAGTTCCCGACAGGGCCCCATCTACGAGCAGTACTTC
D: TRBD1
V: TRBV6-5
size: NA
J: TRBJ2-7

CDR3: CASSLTVRDSNYGYTF
DNA: TGTGCCAGCAGTTTAACAGTCCGGGACAGCAACTATGGCTACACCTTC
D: TRBD1
V: TRBV28
size: NA
J: TRBJ1-2

CDR3: CASRETGLIF
DNA: TGTGCCAGCAGGGAGACAGGCCTCATCTTC
D: NA
V: TRBV6-5
size: NA
J: TRBJ2-7

CDR3: CASSERTGWDEQFF
DNA: TGTGCCAGCAGTGAACGGACAGGGTGGGATGAGCAGTTCTTC
D: TRBD1
V: TRBV2
size: NA
J: TRBJ2-1

CDR3: CASSLGDREVSEQYF
DNA: TGTGCCAGCAGCTTAGGAGACAGGGAGGTTAGCGAGCAGTACTTC
D: NA
V: TRBV5-4
size: NA
J: TRBJ2-7

CDR3: CASSLAHSNLELFF
DNA: TGTGCCAGCAGCTTAGCGCACAGCAACCTGGAGCTGTTTTTT
D: NA
V: TRBV7-2
size: NA
J: TRBJ2-2

CDR3: CASSPLGGSYNSPLHF
DNA: TGTGCCAGCTCACCACTGGGGGGATCCTATAATTCACCCCTCCACTTT
D: NA
V: TRBV18
size: NA
J: TRBJ1-6

CDR3: CATSPYRGVGYTF
DNA: TGTGCCACCAGCCCCTACCGGGGAGTTGGCTACACCTTC
D: NA
V: TRBV15
size: NA
J: TRBJ1-2

CDR3: CASTLREGKETQYF
DNA: TGTGCCAGCACCCTCCGGGAGGGGAAAGAGACCCAGTACTTC
D: TRBD2
V: TRBV13
size: NA
J: TRBJ2-5

CDR3: CASQRTGWGEQYF
DNA: TGTGCCAGCCAGCGGACAGGGTGGGGCGAGCAGTACTTC
D: TRBD1
V: TRBV11-2
size: NA
J: TRBJ2-7

CDR3: CASSQDDIITGELFF
DNA: TGCGCCAGCAGCCAAGATGACATAATCACCGGGGAGCTGTTTTTT
D: NA
V: TRBV4-3
size: NA
J: TRBJ2-2

CDR3: CASSRRTQRPKAFF
DNA: TGTGCCAGCAGCCGTAGGACACAACGACCCAAAGCTTTCTTT
D: NA
V: TRBV7-2
size: NA
J: TRBJ1-1

CDR3: CASSQVGSTQYF
DNA: TGCGCCAGCAGCCAAGTTGGGAGTACGCAGTATTTT
D: NA
V: TRBV4-1
size: NA
J: TRBJ2-3

CDR3: CASSTDAGDEQFF
DNA: TGCGCCAGCAGCACGGACGCAGGGGATGAGCAGTTCTTC
D: NA
V: TRBV5-1
size: NA
J: TRBJ2-1

CDR3: CASSPTSTGFYGYTF
DNA: TGTGCCAGCAGTCCAACCTCGACAGGTTTCTATGGCTACACCTTC
D: NA
V: TRBV28
size: NA
J: TRBJ1-2

CDR3: CASSLGRQAREQYF
DNA: TGTGCCAGCAGCTTAGGCCGGCAGGCCCGGGAGCAGTACTTC
D: NA
V: TRBV13
size: NA
J: TRBJ2-7

CDR3: CASSQNPGGPNEQFF
DNA: TGTGCCAGCAGCCAAAATCCGGGAGGGCCTAATGAGCAGTTCTTC
D: TRBD2
V: TRBV3-1/TRBV3-2
size: once
J: TRBJ2-1

CDR3: CASSPLRLASYNEQFF
DNA: TGTGCCAGCAGCCCCCTGCGGCTAGCATCCTACAATGAGCAGTTCTTC
D: NA
V: TRBV11-2
size: few
J: TRBJ2-1

CDR3: CASSGRDPADTQYF
DNA: TGTGCCAGCAGTGGCAGGGATCCGGCAGATACGCAGTATTTT
D: NA
V: TRBV25-1
size: NA
J: TRBJ2-3

CDR3: CASSVAGAGGNIQYF
DNA: TGTGCCAGCAGCGTAGCTGGGGCAGGGGGTAACATTCAGTACTTC
D: TRBD1
V: TRBV9
size: few
J: TRBJ2-4

CDR3: CASVRTTGANVLTF
DNA: TGTGCCAGCGTTCGGACAACTGGGGCCAACGTCCTGACTTTC
D: NA
V: TRBV7-2
size: NA
J: TRBJ2-6

CDR3: CASSLDSNSPLHF
DNA: TGTGCCAGCAGCTTGGACAGTAATTCACCCCTCCACTTT
D: NA
V: TRBV5-5
size: NA
J: TRBJ1-6

CDR3: CARRQGALPGANVLTF
DNA: TGTGCCCGACGGCAGGGGGCGCTGCCTGGGGCCAACGTCCTGACTTTC
D: TRBD1
V: TRBV27
size: NA
J: TRBJ2-6

CDR3: CASSISPGLIPEQYF
DNA: TGTGCCAGTAGTATTTCTCCGGGACTAATCCCCGAGCAGTACTTC
D: TRBD2
V: TRBV19
size: once
J: TRBJ2-7

CDR3: CASSFLTGGKKKKAFF
DNA: TGTGCCAGCAGTTTTCTGACAGGGGGCAAAAAAAAGAAAGCTTTCTTT
D: TRBD1
V: TRBV27
size: NA
J: TRBJ1-1

CDR3: CASSEPVTQPQHF
DNA: TGTGCCAGCAGTGAACCGGTTACTCAGCCCCAGCATTTT
D: NA
V: TRBV6-1
size: NA
J: TRBJ1-5

CDR3: CASSPPGVRGEQYF
DNA: TGTGCCAGCAGCCCCCCCGGGGTCCGAGGCGAGCAGTACTTC
D: NA
V: TRBV3-1/TRBV3-2
size: NA
J: TRBJ2-7

CDR3: CASNPGQGAWSNQPQHF
DNA: TGTGCCAGCAACCCGGGACAGGGGGCTTGGAGCAATCAGCCCCAGCATTTT
D: TRBD1
V: TRBV6-2/TRBV6-3
size: NA
J: TRBJ1-5